This TCR beta chain was found in a study of tumor and adjacent non-tumor tissue in lung cancer. TCRbeta libraries were built with three rounds of nested PCR, modified from ARM-PCR. TCRdb re-called the multiplex PCR reads through MiXCR, storing one row per CDR3 protein. This sample has about 110,000 distinct CDR3 sequences, with 62% found just once. This sample's RNA came from whole unsorted tissue. More than 3 cm separated this lung sample from the edge of the tumor. The sequencing sample was made of distant non-tumor lung tissue. The receptor was isolated from a man aged 55-75 years with non-small cell lung cancer.

The CDR3 bases are TGTATCAGCAGTAAGGACGAAACCAATGAGCAGTTCTTC. It is translated as CISSKDETNEQFF. The chain combines TRBV6-1 with TRBJ2-1; no reliable D call. CDR3 length: 13 residues. Per germline, CDR1 MNHNS and CDR2 SASEGT.